What follows are 32 T cell receptor beta chains derived from one specimen sequenced in a study of blood T cells in healthy people across ages. Primers used in a second PCR of roughly 6 to 11 cycles were a sample-barcoded 5' primer and a J-beta primer mix. TCRdb used MiXCR to reprocess the 5' RACE reads, holding one entry per CDR3 protein. Of about 1.4 million distinct CDR3 sequences listed, roughly 59% are singletons. Sequenced input: blood. These receptors all come from a man between 18 and 35 years old in good health.

This clonotype is a singleton in its sample. V is TRBV7-2 and J is TRBJ2-3; possibly TRBD2 for D (5 bases). Per the germline V gene, CDR1 is SGHTA and CDR2 is FQGNSA. V lost 4 bases and J lost 0, with 11 bases in between. This CDR3 contains 15 residues. The CDR3 bases are TGTGCCAGCAGCTCTTTAGCGTTTAGCACAGATACGCAGTATTTT. Amino acid sequence: CASSSLAFSTDTQYF. The full variable domain, with the rest looked up from reference TRBV7-2 and TRBJ2-3, is GAGVSQSPSNKVTEKGKDVELRCDPISGHTALYWYRQSLGQGLEFLIYFQGNSAPDKSGLPSDRFSAERTGGSVSTLTIQRTQQEDSAVYLCASSSLAFSTDTQYFGPGTRLTVL.

This sequence joins TRBV3-1 and TRBJ2-7; D might be TRBD2 (6 bases). V lost 1 base and J lost 2, with 18 bases in between. CDR3 length equals 17 residues. CDR1 is LGHDT, CDR2 YNNKEL, per germline (reference sequence). CDR3 loop: CASSQGRAGLRAYEQYF. DNA of the CDR3: TGTGCCAGCAGCCAAGGCAGGGCGGGGCTCCGAGCCTACGAGCAGTACTTC.

The chain couples TRBV24-1 to TRBJ2-5; TRBD1 agrees at 7 bases. TRBJ2-7 explains the end of the DNA better; the J call may be wrong. This CDR3 comprises 17 residues. CDR1 and CDR2 from the germline V gene are KGHDR and SFDVKD. The DNA of the CDR3 is TGTGCCACCAGTCCACAAATGGGGACAGACTGGTCCGGCGAGCAGTACTTC. Translation: CATSPQMGTDWSGEQYF.

This sequence joins TRBV28 and TRBJ1-4; D uncertain. The CDR3 runs to 14 residues. V was pared by 5 bases and J by 4 bases, with 11 bases between. Germline loops: CDR1 MDHEN, CDR2 SYDVKM. The CDR3 loop is CASSPSPDNEKLFF. The CDR3 DNA reads TGTGCCAGCAGTCCTTCTCCCGATAATGAAAAACTGTTTTTT.

The DNA of the CDR3 is TGCAGTGCTAGAGGACTAGGCGAGGGGGTAGATACGCAGTATTTT. It yields the protein CSARGLGEGVDTQYF. This chain joins TRBV20-1 and TRBJ2-3; D tentatively reads TRBD1 or TRBD2 (6 bases each). This CDR3 is built from 15 residues. Germline assignment: CDR1 DFQATT and CDR2 SNEGSKA (reference sequence). V lost 1 base, J lost 5 bases, and 16 bases lay in between.

This sequence joins TRBV4-3 and TRBJ2-1; D could derive from TRBD1 or TRBD2 (5 bases each). The CDR3 totals 16 residues. CDR1 and CDR2 from the germline V gene are LGHNA and YSLEER. Trimming pared 0 bases from V and 2 bases from J, leaving 11 bases between. CDR3: CASSQEIQGAYNEQFF. In nucleotides, the CDR3 is TGCGCCAGCAGCCAAGAGATCCAGGGAGCCTACAATGAGCAGTTCTTC.

The chain recombines TRBV28 with TRBJ2-1, with D possibly being TRBD2 (6 bases). Germline V gene data show CDR1 as MDHEN and CDR2 as SYDVKM. This CDR3 spans 17 amino acids. Deletions cut 6 bases from V and 1 base from J, with 19 bases between. In DNA form, the CDR3 reads TGTGCCAGCAGGAGGGCGACCGGGACTGTTTCCTACAATGAGCAGTTCTTC. Its translation is CASRRATGTVSYNEQFF.

The sample holds one count of this clonotype. The junction departs from the called germline gene at one end, perhaps through a read error. This sequence joins TRBV10-3 and TRBJ2-1; D unresolved. Germline V lookup: CDR1 ENHRY, CDR2 SYGVKD. The CDR3 is made up of 12 amino acids. CDR3: CAISESNHDQFF. DNA for the CDR3: TGTGCCATCAGTGAGTCGAATCATGATCAGTTCTTC.

This clonotype showed up just a few times. This chain joins TRBV6-6 and TRBJ2-1; 10 nucleotides line up with TRBD2. The CDR3 covers 11 residues. The trim removed 7 bases at V and 15 bases at J, leaving 6 bases unmatched. CDR1 is MNHNY and CDR2 is SVGAGI in the germline V gene (reference sequence). In nucleotides, the CDR3 is TGTGCCAGCATATCCGGGACTAGCGTGTTCTTC. Translated, it gives CASISGTSVFF.

The chain links TRBV12-3 or TRBV12-4 to TRBJ2-7; 9 bases fit TRBD2. The CDR3 consists of 12 residues. Trimming at V came to 8 bases and at J to 6 bases, leaving 5 bases not matched to a gene. This CDR3 is CASASGGSEQYF. CDR3 in DNA: TGTGCCAGCGCCAGCGGGGGGTCCGAGCAGTACTTC.

The gene calls are TRBV2 and TRBJ1-4; D unclear. The CDR3 consists of 14 residues. Trimming stripped 6 bases from V and 2 bases from J, with 10 bases between. Germline values: CDR1 SNHLY, CDR2 FYNNEI. The CDR3 bases are TGTGCCAGCAGCCCGCGGGTGACTAATGAAAAACTGTTTTTT. Its translation is CASSPRVTNEKLFF.

V gene TRBV5-1 combines with J gene TRBJ2-7; D is unresolved. CDR1 and CDR2 from the germline V gene are SGHRS and YFSETQ. Trimming shortened V by 0 bases and J by 5 bases, and 12 bases separated the two germline ends. CDR3 length: 14 amino acids. The CDR3 here is CASSLDRASNEQYF. CDR3 nucleotide sequence: TGCGCCAGCAGCTTGGATAGGGCGTCTAACGAGCAGTACTTC.

The chain employs TRBV12-3 or TRBV12-4 and TRBJ1-2; 10 nucleotides align to TRBD1. The junction had 11 bases not matched to a gene; V was cut back by 6 bases and J by 13 bases. This CDR3 contains 13 residues. The CDR3 spells CASSPGTGEEGTF. The CDR3 DNA is TGTGCCAGCAGCCCCGGGACAGGGGAGGAGGGCACCTTC.

V gene TRBV27 combines with J gene TRBJ2-7; no reliable D call. The CDR3 loop spans 15 amino acids. V lost 0 bases and J lost 3, with 12 bases in between. Germline V lookup: CDR1 MNHEY, CDR2 SMNVEV (reference sequence). CDR3 DNA sequence: TGTGCCAGCAGTTTATCTCAAAATTACATCTACGAGCAGTACTTC. Translation gives CASSLSQNYIYEQYF.

The chain uses TRBV6-5 and TRBJ2-1; TRBD2 matches at 8 bases. The germline gives CDR1 MNHEY, CDR2 SVGAGI. Trimming at V came to 6 bases and at J to 9 bases, leaving 1 base not matched to a gene. The CDR3 is 11 amino acids. The CDR3 DNA sequence: TGTGCCAGCAGGAGCGGGGGTGAGCAGTTCTTC. Its translation is CASRSGGEQFF.

The chain uses TRBV7-9 and TRBJ2-3, with 8 bases aligning to TRBD1. The CDR3 runs to 15 residues. V lost 6 bases to trimming and J lost 2 bases; unmatched junction nucleotides: 7. CDR1 and CDR2 (germline): SEHNR, FQNEAQ (reference sequence). CDR3: CASSVQGVFTDTQYF. CDR3 in DNA: TGTGCCAGCAGTGTACAGGGGGTGTTCACAGATACGCAGTATTTT.

This clonotype was observed a few times. A read error may produce the germline difference seen at one junction end. The chain is built from TRBV7-7 and TRBJ2-3, with D maybe TRBD1 (6 bases). From germline, CDR1 is SSHAT and CDR2 FNYEAQ (reference sequence). The CDR3 covers 13 residues. CDR3 in amino acids: CASSPGGGDTQYF. CDR3 nucleotide sequence: TGTGCTAGCAGCCCTGGGGGCGGCGATACGCAGTATTTT.

The chain joins TRBV20-1 to TRBJ2-7, with TRBD2 matching over 13 bases. This CDR3 has 17 residues. Trimming removed 6 bases from V and 1 base from J; junction bases left unmatched: 12. Germline CDR1 and CDR2: DFQATT and SNEGSKA (reference sequence). CDR3 in DNA: TGCAGTGCCCCGGGACTAGCGGGGAGGAGGGGGTCCTACGAGCAGTACTTC. Its protein is CSAPGLAGRRGSYEQYF.

This clonotype occurred once. The V gene is TRBV13, the J gene TRBJ2-2; TRBD1 agrees at 8 bases. V was clipped by 5 bases and J by 6 bases; unmatched bases: 11. The CDR3 contains 16 residues. Germline V CDR1 and CDR2: PRHDT, FYEKMQ (reference sequence). The chain's CDR3 is CASSPGGQGGAGELFF. CDR3 nucleotides: TGTGCCAGCAGCCCGGGCGGACAGGGTGGGGCCGGGGAGCTGTTTTTT.

This clonotype was observed a few times. V is TRBV12-5 and J is TRBJ2-7; 9 bases fit TRBD2. The length of the CDR3 is 16 residues. CDR1 is LGHNT, CDR2 FRNRAP, per germline. V lost 3 bases to trimming and J lost 2 bases; unmatched junction nucleotides: 8. The CDR3 DNA sequence: TGTGCTAGTGGTTTTCAGGCTAGCGGGACCCCCTACGAGCAGTACTTC. It yields the protein CASGFQASGTPYEQYF. Complete variable domain (other parts from reference TRBV12-5 and TRBJ2-7): DARVTQTPRHKVTEMGQEVTMRCQPILGHNTVFWYRQTMMQGLELLAYFRNRAPLDDSGMPKDRFSAEMPDATLATLKIQPSEPRDSAVYFCASGFQASGTPYEQYFGPGTRLTVT.

This rearrangement joins TRBV6-2 or TRBV6-3 to TRBJ2-1, with a weak D call TRBD1 (5 bases). The V end was cut by 6 bases, the J end by 3 bases, with 24 bases between. Germline assignment: CDR1 MNHEY and CDR2 SVGEGT. The CDR3 runs 18 residues. CDR3 amino acids: CASRSLLKDSLDYNEQFF. Written as DNA, the CDR3 is TGTGCCAGCAGAAGTCTACTGAAAGACAGCCTAGACTACAATGAGCAGTTCTTC.

The chain uses TRBV5-8 and TRBJ1-2; the D is unclear. The CDR3 runs to 14 residues. V was clipped by 4 bases and J by 2 bases, with 12 bases between them. Germline CDR1 SGHTS, CDR2 YDEGEE. The CDR3 nucleotides are TGTGCCAGCAGCCAGCCGGGAAAGAACTATGGCTACACCTTC. Encoded protein: CASSQPGKNYGYTF.

This chain joins TRBV18 and TRBJ2-1, with D perhaps matching TRBD2 (5 bases). The V gene's germline CDR1 is KGHSH and CDR2 LQKENI. This CDR3 is 16 amino acids long. V was shortened by 6 bases and J by 0 bases, with 15 bases between the two germline ends. CDR3 DNA sequence: TGTGCCAGCTCTCCAAGCGAAGGGAGCTCCTACAATGAGCAGTTCTTC. Residues: CASSPSEGSSYNEQFF.

The gene calls are TRBV2 and TRBJ2-1; 7 bases map to TRBD2. The CDR3 has 14 residues. V lost 4 bases, J lost 2 bases, and 2 bases stayed unmatched. Looked up from germline, CDR1 is SNHLY and CDR2 is FYNNEI. The CDR3 DNA is TGTGCCAGCAGTGTGAGCGGGACCTACAATGAGCAGTTCTTC. Translated, it gives CASSVSGTYNEQFF.

This rearrangement joins TRBV24-1 to TRBJ2-3, with 12 bases matching TRBD2. Germline V gives CDR1 KGHDR, CDR2 SFDVKD. Unmatched junction bases numbered 4, after V lost 4 bases and J lost 0 bases. The CDR3 loop spans 17 amino acids. The CDR3 DNA reads TGTGCCACCAGTGACACCGGGACTAGCGGGAGCACAGATACGCAGTATTTT. Amino acids: CATSDTGTSGSTDTQYF.

As to this clonotype: No conserved phenylalanine or tryptophan is present at the end of the CDR3, so a read error is the likely explanation. The chain combines TRBV29-1 with TRBJ2-5, with 7 bases fitting TRBD1. This CDR3 has 12 residues. The germline V gene has CDR1 SQVTM and CDR2 ANQGSEA. With V trimmed by 7 bases and J by 2 bases, 4 bases remained unmatched. The CDR3, as DNA: TGCAGCGGGGGGACAGCGCAAGAGACCCAGTACGTC. Translating gives CSGGTAQETQYV.

The genes are TRBV7-9 and TRBJ2-3, with 8 bases identical to TRBD2. Unmatched junction bases numbered 11, after V lost 4 bases and J lost 2 bases. There are 17 residues in the CDR3. Looked up from germline, CDR1 is SEHNR and CDR2 is FQNEAQ (reference sequence). CDR3 protein: CASSSRVRGGSTDTQYF. In DNA, the CDR3 is TGTGCCAGCAGCTCCCGTGTCCGGGGGGGATCCACAGATACGCAGTATTTT.

The V and J genes are TRBV24-1 and TRBJ2-5, with D unresolved. The CDR3 is 12 residues long. Trimming removed 0 bases from V and 6 bases from J, with 4 bases in between. Germline values: CDR1 KGHDR, CDR2 SFDVKD. CDR3 DNA: TGTGCCACCAGTGATTTGAGAAAGACCCAGTACTTC. The encoded protein is CATSDLRKTQYF.

This clonotype was seen a single time. The J gene is TRBJ2-5, the V gene TRBV4-1; D perhaps matches TRBD2 (6 bases). CDR3 length: 19 residues. V was shortened by 0 bases and J by 2 bases, with 22 bases between the two germline ends. The V gene's germline CDR1 is MGHRA and CDR2 YSYEKL. CDR3 sequence (DNA): TGCGCCAGCAGCCAAGAGGAGGGAGGAGGGTCGCGAGAACAAGAGACCCAGTACTTC. Its translation is CASSQEEGGGSREQETQYF.

This chain uses TRBV7-2 with TRBJ1-5; 9 positions match TRBD1. The CDR3 length is 16 residues. CDR1 and CDR2 (germline): SGHTA, FQGNSA. J gave up 5 bases and V 5 bases, and 10 bases lay outside the gene matches. The CDR3 loop reads CASSRRRDRVHQPQHF. The CDR3 nucleotides read TGTGCCAGCAGCCGGAGGAGGGACAGGGTTCATCAGCCCCAGCATTTT.

This clonotype appeared once. This chain connects TRBV4-1 to TRBJ2-4, with D perhaps matching TRBD2 (5 bases). The DNA matches TRBJ2-7 better at its end, which makes the J call doubtful. This CDR3 region has 16 residues. CDR1 MGHRA and CDR2 YSYEKL come from the germline V gene. The CDR3 DNA sequence: TGCGCCAGCAGCCCGGAGACGTCCGGGGTCTCCTACGAGCAGTACTTC. Protein: CASSPETSGVSYEQYF.

The chain joins TRBV6-5 to TRBJ2-7; TRBD1 aligns across 7 bases. V lost 2 bases to trimming and J lost 2 bases; unmatched junction nucleotides: 3. Germline-derived CDR1 and CDR2 are MNHEY and SVGAGI. This CDR3 has 14 residues. The CDR3 loop is CASSYRDSPYEQYF. CDR3 DNA: TGTGCCAGCAGTTACAGGGACAGTCCCTACGAGCAGTACTTC.